One T cell receptor beta chain is described in this entry. This specimen includes other DNA sequences encoding the same CDR3. These data originate in a study of blood T cell repertoires in COVID-19. Study-wide background: Samples representing acute and convalescent COVID-19 were sourced from the United States, Italy and Spain. From T cells, B-cell-depleted T cells, or PBMCs came the material, which was cDNA or gDNA.

Germline V CDR1 and CDR2: SGHAT, FQNNGV. The CDR3 is 14 residues long. V was shortened by 5 bases and J by 2 bases, with 12 bases between the two germline ends. Authors' analysis steps: Reference gene primer amplification in the assay estimated nucleated cell counts. The protocol was immunoSEQ multiplex PCR, while the TCRdb copy is restricted to in-frame clones and leaves out a portion. The DNA was the basis for D and trimming; V, J and clone size are from that table. This table has 160,000 or so clones, approximately 91% appearing once. This sequence was found in a young man with acute or convalescent COVID-19. The V and J genes are TRBV11-2 and TRBJ1-1; D call uncertain. Sequences were obtained from peripheral blood. The CDR3 here is CASSRGRGNTEAFF. The DNA for the CDR3 is TGTGCCAGCAGCCGTGGGCGGGGAAACACTGAAGCTTTCTTT.